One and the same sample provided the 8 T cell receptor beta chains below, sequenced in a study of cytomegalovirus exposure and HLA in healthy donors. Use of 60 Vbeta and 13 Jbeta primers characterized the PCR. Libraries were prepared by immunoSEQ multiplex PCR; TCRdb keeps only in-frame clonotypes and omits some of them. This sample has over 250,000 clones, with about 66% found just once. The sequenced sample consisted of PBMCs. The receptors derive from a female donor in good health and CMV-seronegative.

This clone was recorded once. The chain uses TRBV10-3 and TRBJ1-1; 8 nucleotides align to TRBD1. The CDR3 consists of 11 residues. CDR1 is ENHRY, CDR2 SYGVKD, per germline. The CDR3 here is CANTGGTEAFF. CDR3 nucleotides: TGTGCAAACACAGGGGGCACTGAAGCTTTCTTT.

As DNA, the CDR3 is TGTGCCTGGAGTGCGAATAGCGGTAATACGCAGTATTTT. It encodes CAWSANSGNTQYF. The J gene is TRBJ2-3, the V gene TRBV30; TRBD2 is a possible D gene (6 bases). Per the germline V gene, CDR1 is GTSNPN and CDR2 is SVGIG (reference sequence). The germline V and J ends were trimmed by 1 base and 7 bases, with 12 bases remaining between them. The CDR3 runs 13 residues. The whole variable domain, filled in from reference TRBV30 and TRBJ2-3, reads SQTIHQWPATLVQPVGSPLSLECTVEGTSNPNLYWYRQAAGRGLQLLFYSVGIGQISSEVPQNLSASRPQDRQFILSSKKLLLSDSGFYLCAWSANSGNTQYFGPGTRLTVL.

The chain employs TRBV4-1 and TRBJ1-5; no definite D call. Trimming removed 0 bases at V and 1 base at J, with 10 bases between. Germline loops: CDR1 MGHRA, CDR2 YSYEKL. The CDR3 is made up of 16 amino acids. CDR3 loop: CASSQEIALSNQPQHF. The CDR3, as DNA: TGCGCCAGCAGCCAAGAAATAGCCCTGAGCAATCAGCCCCAGCATTTT.

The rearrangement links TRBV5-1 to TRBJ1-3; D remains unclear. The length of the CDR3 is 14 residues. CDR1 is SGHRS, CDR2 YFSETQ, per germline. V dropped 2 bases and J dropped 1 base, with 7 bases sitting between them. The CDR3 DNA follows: TGCGCCAGCAGCTTTGAGGGTTCTGGAAACACCATATATTTT. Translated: CASSFEGSGNTIYF.

The CDR3 loop is CASTNVAVSYNEQFF. The CDR3 DNA reads TGTGCCAGTACTAATGTTGCGGTCTCCTACAATGAGCAGTTCTTC. The chain carries TRBV19 and TRBJ2-1; D is uncertain. The germline gives CDR1 LNHDA, CDR2 SQIVND (reference sequence). The CDR3 loop spans 15 amino acids. The V end lost 7 bases, the J end lost 0 bases, and 13 bases lay between the germline ends.

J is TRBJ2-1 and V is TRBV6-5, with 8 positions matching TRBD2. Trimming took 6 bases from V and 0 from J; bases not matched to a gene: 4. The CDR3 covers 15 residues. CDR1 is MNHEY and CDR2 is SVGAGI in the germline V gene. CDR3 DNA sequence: TGTGCCAGCAGCCCCAGCGGGAGCTCCTACAATGAGCAGTTCTTC. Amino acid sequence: CASSPSGSSYNEQFF.

The CDR3 nucleotides read TGTGCCAGCAGCTCCGAACGACTTTCGACCTACAATGAGCAGTTCTTC. It encodes CASSSERLSTYNEQFF. The rearrangement uses TRBV13 and TRBJ2-1; D not certain. Trimming pared 4 bases from V and 2 bases from J, leaving 15 bases between. The CDR3 is 16 residues long. Per the germline V gene, CDR1 is PRHDT and CDR2 is FYEKMQ (reference sequence).

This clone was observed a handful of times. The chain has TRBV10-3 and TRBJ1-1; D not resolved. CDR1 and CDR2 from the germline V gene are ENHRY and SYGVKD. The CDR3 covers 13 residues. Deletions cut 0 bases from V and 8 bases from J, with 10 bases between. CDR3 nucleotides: TGTGCCATCAGTGAGTCTGGAGCGATAGAAGCTTTCTTT. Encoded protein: CAISESGAIEAFF.